The next 19 T cell receptor beta chains were all read from a single sample in a study of beta chain features in type 1 diabetes (dated by TCRdb to the late 2010s). The paper's findings and limits, for the study overall: Type 1 diabetes patients showed a moderate but significant shortening of TCRB CDR3 length in all four CD4+ subsets.

Their antigens are not known. The method was the immunoSEQ multiplex PCR assay. The High Capacity cDNA Reverse Transcription Kit was used to reverse transcribe all of the isolated RNA, meaning that expressed TCRB transcripts were what got sequenced. This immuneACCESS table, as held by TCRdb, lists in-frame sequences with V and J called but not all clones. Of the missing ones, under half trace to an unresolved V gene in checked studies; the others have no known cause. This sample is represented by around 710,000 clones; approximately 13% of them were singletons. The ten most abundant clones make up approximately 0.11% of the sample. Sequencing input: naive CD4+ T cells from blood. The cell subset or site label here, explained by the study, means: true naive CD4+ T cells. Receptors originate from a man aged 30-40 years with type 1 diabetes.

This clone was counted between two and nine times. The rearrangement links TRBV10-3 to TRBJ1-1; unclear D gene. CDR3 length equals 13 residues. V was shortened by 6 bases and J by 1 base, with 9 bases between the two germline ends. Per the germline V gene, CDR1 is ENHRY and CDR2 is SYGVKD. This chain's CDR3 is CAIRSGSNTEAFF. DNA of the CDR3: TGTGCCATCAGGTCGGGGTCGAACACTGAAGCTTTCTTT.

The rearrangement uses TRBV9 and TRBJ1-2, with 8 bases fitting TRBD1. J lost 8 bases, V lost 4 bases, and 10 bases had no gene match. Germline loops: CDR1 SGDLS, CDR2 YYNGEE. The CDR3 extends over 14 amino acids. The CDR3 region has the DNA TGTGCCAGCAGCACCCAGACAGGGGCCGGGGGCTACACCTTC. It specifies CASSTQTGAGGYTF.

This clone was counted between two and nine times. This chain uses TRBV7-2 with TRBJ2-7; the match to TRBD1 covers 10 bases. Unmatched junction bases numbered 6, after V lost 4 bases and J lost 3 bases. CDR1 and CDR2 from the germline V gene are SGHTA and FQGNSA. The CDR3 contains 15 residues. CDR3 sequence: CASSSDRGRLYEQYF. The DNA for the CDR3 is TGTGCCAGCAGCTCAGACAGGGGGCGCCTCTACGAGCAGTACTTC.

V gene TRBV10-3 combines with J gene TRBJ2-7, with no clear D. This CDR3 spans 11 amino acids. The germline V gene has CDR1 ENHRY and CDR2 SYGVKD. Trimming removed 6 bases from V and 4 bases from J, with 7 bases in between. CDR3 nucleotides: TGTGCCATCAGCTTTGGGTACGAGCAGTACTTC. This translates into CAISFGYEQYF.

The chain carries TRBV28 and TRBJ2-3; D not certain. This CDR3 has 15 amino acids. Germline V CDR1 and CDR2: MDHEN, SYDVKM. The V end was cut by 5 bases, the J end by 4 bases, with 16 bases between. In DNA, the CDR3 is TGTGCCAGCAGTCCTGTTGGTCAGGCTCCAGATACGCAGTATTTT. Protein: CASSPVGQAPDTQYF. Full variable domain (outside the CDR3, taken from reference TRBV28 and TRBJ2-3): DVKVTQSSRYLVKRTGEKVFLECVQDMDHENMFWYRQDPGLGLRLIYFSYDVKMKEKGDIPEGYSVSREKKERFSLILESASTNQTSMYLCASSPVGQAPDTQYFGPGTRLTVL.

CDR3 protein: CASSRLFTGGVTDTQYF. The CDR3 coding sequence is TGTGCCAGCAGCCGTCTCTTTACGGGGGGGGTCACAGATACGCAGTATTTT. This chain uses TRBV11-2 with TRBJ2-3, with TRBD2 matching over 8 bases. CDR3 size: 17 residues. With 5 bases clipped from V and 2 bases from J, the junction kept 12 bases outside the gene matches. The germline gives CDR1 SGHAT, CDR2 FQNNGV.

This clone was counted only a few times. This chain joins TRBV18 and TRBJ2-1; either TRBD1 or TRBD2 may fit D (5 bases each). CDR1 is KGHSH and CDR2 is LQKENI in the germline V gene. Between the trimmed V and J ends, which lost 2 bases and 6 bases, there was a span of 23 bases. This CDR3 region has 18 residues. The CDR3 DNA reads as TGTGCCAGCTCACCATCGGTTCGAGCGAGGGGCCTTGGCAATGAGCAGTTCTTC. This sequence encodes CASSPSVRARGLGNEQFF.

Only a few counts were recorded for this clone. This chain joins TRBV7-9 and TRBJ2-7; D may be TRBD1 or TRBD2 (5 bases each). V was clipped by 8 bases and J by 6 bases, with 14 bases between them. The CDR3 is made up of 12 amino acids. Germline V CDR1 and CDR2: SEHNR, FQNEAQ (reference sequence). The DNA of the CDR3 is TGTGCCAGCGCCAGAGAGGGGTTCGAGCAGTACTTC. Residues: CASAREGFEQYF. Drawing the rest from reference TRBV7-9 and TRBJ2-7, the complete variable domain is DTGVSQNPRHKITKRGQNVTFRCDPISEHNRLYWYRQTLGQGPEFLTYFQNEAQLEKSRLLSDRFSAERPKGSFSTLEIQRTEQGDSAMYLCASAREGFEQYFGPGTRLTVT.

This clone was seen more than once but under ten times. The chain couples TRBV7-9 to TRBJ2-1; maybe TRBD2 (6 bases). From germline, CDR1 is SEHNR and CDR2 FQNEAQ (reference sequence). Trimming took 1 base from V and 6 from J, leaving 13 bases between them. The CDR3 loop spans 15 amino acids. CDR3 nucleotides: TGTGCCAGCAGCTTAGGGAGGGTTCTCGGCAATGAGCAGTTCTTC. It translates to CASSLGRVLGNEQFF.

The CDR3: CASTFGGRESPLHF. CDR3 DNA: TGTGCCAGCACTTTCGGGGGCAGGGAATCACCCCTCCACTTT. J is TRBJ1-6 and V is TRBV27; TRBD1 might be the D (6 bases). The CDR3 sequence is 14 residues long. V lost 7 bases and J lost 10, with 17 bases in between. Germline V gene lookup returns CDR1 MNHEY and CDR2 SMNVEV (reference sequence).

The rearrangement joins TRBV7-2 to TRBJ2-7; D might be TRBD1 or TRBD2, each matching 5 bases. Germline CDR1 is SGHTA and CDR2 is FQGNSA. The CDR3 length is 13 residues. Trimming cost V 4 bases and J 3 bases, with 10 bases left between them. CDR3 sequence: CASSYRDGYEQYF. DNA for the CDR3: TGTGCCAGCAGCTATAGGGACGGCTACGAGCAGTACTTC.

The chain recombines TRBV29-1 with TRBJ2-2; a weak D match, TRBD2 (6 bases). This CDR3 contains 14 residues. Trimming stripped 6 bases from V and 2 bases from J, with 13 bases between. Per germline, CDR1 SQVTM and CDR2 ANQGSEA. The chain's CDR3 is CSVSGLSNTGELFF. CDR3 DNA sequence: TGCAGCGTCTCGGGACTGTCAAACACCGGGGAGCTGTTTTTT.

The sample holds a few counts of this clone. V usage is TRBV5-1 and J usage is TRBJ2-3, with D unclear. Per germline, CDR1 SGHRS and CDR2 YFSETQ. Trimming shortened V by 5 bases and J by 2 bases, and 9 bases separated the two germline ends. The CDR3 covers 13 residues. The chain's CDR3 is CASRFLFTDTQYF. CDR3 DNA sequence: TGCGCCAGCAGATTCCTTTTCACAGATACGCAGTATTTT.

V gene TRBV6-5 combines with J gene TRBJ1-1; D is unresolved. With 0 bases removed from V and 3 bases from J, the gap between germline ends came to 5 bases. This CDR3 has 13 amino acids. Germline values: CDR1 MNHEY, CDR2 SVGAGI. The CDR3 DNA reads as TGTGCCAGCAGTTACTCGCGATACACTGAAGCTTTCTTT. This sequence encodes CASSYSRYTEAFF.

The V gene is TRBV11-3, the J gene TRBJ2-5; possible D gene TRBD1, 5 bases. The germline CDR1 and CDR2 sequences are SGHNT and YENEEA. This CDR3 is built from 14 residues. Trimming cost V 1 base and J 5 bases, with 11 bases left between them. The CDR3 loop reads CASSLGQHSETQYF. In DNA, the CDR3 is TGTGCCAGCAGCTTAGGACAGCATAGCGAGACCCAGTACTTC.

This clone was seen a handful of times. Distinct nucleotide sequences in the sample also encode this CDR3. V is TRBV6-5 and J is TRBJ2-7; 11 bases are shared with TRBD1. The CDR3 covers 15 residues. Germline trimming cut 6 bases from V and 2 bases from J; bases unmatched to any gene: 6. Germline loops: CDR1 MNHEY, CDR2 SVGAGI. The CDR3 region is CASSRPGQGAYEQYF. DNA for the CDR3: TGTGCCAGCAGCCGACCGGGACAGGGGGCCTACGAGCAGTACTTC.

The chain links TRBV27 to TRBJ2-5; maybe TRBD2 (6 bases). V lost 4 bases and J 1 base, leaving 13 bases between the germline ends. The CDR3 runs to 15 residues. Germline V lookup: CDR1 MNHEY, CDR2 SMNVEV (reference sequence). CDR3 in amino acids: CASSYFGGAQETQYF. CDR3 in DNA: TGTGCCAGCAGTTATTTCGGCGGGGCCCAAGAGACCCAGTACTTC.

This clone was found a few times. The chain carries TRBV7-2 and TRBJ1-6; unclear D gene. V shed 0 bases and J shed 16 bases, with 7 bases lying between them. CDR1 is SGHTA and CDR2 is FQGNSA in the germline V gene. The CDR3 runs to 11 residues. In nucleotides, the CDR3 is TGTGCCAGCAGCTTAGCGCGTCTACTCCACTTT. This sequence encodes CASSLARLLHF.

This chain's CDR3 is CASSRTSSSYEQYF. Written as DNA, the CDR3 is TGTGCCAGCAGCCGGACTAGCAGCTCCTACGAGCAGTACTTC. The chain recombines TRBV7-9 with TRBJ2-7; the match to TRBD2 covers 8 bases. Per germline, CDR1 SEHNR and CDR2 FQNEAQ (reference sequence). V lost 5 bases to trimming and J lost 0 bases; unmatched junction nucleotides: 3. This CDR3 region has 14 residues.